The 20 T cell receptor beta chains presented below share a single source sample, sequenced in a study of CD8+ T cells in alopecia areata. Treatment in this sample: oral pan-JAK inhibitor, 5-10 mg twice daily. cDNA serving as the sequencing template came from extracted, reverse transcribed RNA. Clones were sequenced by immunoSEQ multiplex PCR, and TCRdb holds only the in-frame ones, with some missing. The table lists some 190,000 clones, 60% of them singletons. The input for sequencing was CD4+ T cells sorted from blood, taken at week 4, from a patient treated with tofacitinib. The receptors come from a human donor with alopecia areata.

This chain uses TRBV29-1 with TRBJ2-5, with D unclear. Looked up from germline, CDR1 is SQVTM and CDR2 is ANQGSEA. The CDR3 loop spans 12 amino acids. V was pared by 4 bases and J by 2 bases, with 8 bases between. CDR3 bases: TGCAGCGTTGGGTCCGCTCAAGAGACCCAGTACTTC. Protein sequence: CSVGSAQETQYF.

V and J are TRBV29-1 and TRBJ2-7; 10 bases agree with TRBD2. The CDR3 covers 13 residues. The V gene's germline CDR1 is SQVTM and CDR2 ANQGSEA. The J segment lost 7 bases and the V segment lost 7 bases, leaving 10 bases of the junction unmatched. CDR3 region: CSGTGLATSEQYF. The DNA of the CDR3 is TGCAGCGGGACGGGACTAGCGACTTCAGAGCAGTACTTC.

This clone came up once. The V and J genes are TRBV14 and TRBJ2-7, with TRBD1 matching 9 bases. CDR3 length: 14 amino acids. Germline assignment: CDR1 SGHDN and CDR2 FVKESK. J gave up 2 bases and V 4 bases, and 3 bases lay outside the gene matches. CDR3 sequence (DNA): TGTGCCAGCAGCCGGACAGGGGTTGCCTACGAGCAGTACTTC. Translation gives CASSRTGVAYEQYF.

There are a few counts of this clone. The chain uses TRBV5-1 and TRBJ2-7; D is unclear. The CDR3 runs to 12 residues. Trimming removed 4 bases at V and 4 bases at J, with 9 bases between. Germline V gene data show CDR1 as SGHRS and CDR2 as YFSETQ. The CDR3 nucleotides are TGCGCCAGCAGCACAGACGGGTACGAGCAGTACTTC. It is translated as CASSTDGYEQYF. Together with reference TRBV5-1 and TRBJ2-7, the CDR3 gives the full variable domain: KAGVTQTPRYLIKTRGQQVTLSCSPISGHRSVSWYQQTPGQGLQFLFEYFSETQRNKGNFPGRFSGRQFSNSRSEMNVSTLELGDSALYLCASSTDGYEQYFGPGTRLTVT.

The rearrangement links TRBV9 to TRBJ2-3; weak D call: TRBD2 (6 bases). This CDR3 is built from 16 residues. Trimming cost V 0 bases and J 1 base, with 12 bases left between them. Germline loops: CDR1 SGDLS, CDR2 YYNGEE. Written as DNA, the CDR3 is TGTGCCAGCAGCGTAGGACTAGGAGAGGGCACAGATACGCAGTATTTT. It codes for CASSVGLGEGTDTQYF.

CDR3 sequence (DNA): TGTGCCAGCATCTTGCAGGGGGCCGTCTATGGCTACACCTTC. Translated: CASILQGAVYGYTF. The rearrangement uses TRBV13 and TRBJ1-2; TRBD1 matches at 8 bases. This CDR3 has 14 residues. The junction had 8 bases not matched to a gene; V was cut back by 7 bases and J by 4 bases. Germline V gene lookup returns CDR1 PRHDT and CDR2 FYEKMQ (reference sequence).

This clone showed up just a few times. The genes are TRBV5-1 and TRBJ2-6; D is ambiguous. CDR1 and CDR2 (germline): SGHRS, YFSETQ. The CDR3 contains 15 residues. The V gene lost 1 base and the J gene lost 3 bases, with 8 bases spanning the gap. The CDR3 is CASSLIGDGANVLTF. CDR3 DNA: TGCGCCAGCAGCTTGATTGGGGATGGGGCCAACGTCCTGACTTTC.

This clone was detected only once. The CDR3 DNA reads TGCGCCAGCAGCTATCAGGGGGGCCAAGAGACCCAGTACTTC. Amino acid sequence: CASSYQGGQETQYF. This chain connects TRBV4-1 to TRBJ2-5, with D perhaps matching TRBD1 (7 bases). The V end was cut by 5 bases, the J end by 1 base, with 11 bases between. This CDR3 spans 14 amino acids. Germline loops: CDR1 MGHRA, CDR2 YSYEKL.

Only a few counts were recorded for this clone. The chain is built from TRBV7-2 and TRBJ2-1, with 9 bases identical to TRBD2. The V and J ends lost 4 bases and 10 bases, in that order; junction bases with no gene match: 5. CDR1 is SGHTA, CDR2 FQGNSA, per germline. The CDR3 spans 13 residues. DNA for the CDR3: TGTGCCAGCAGCTGGGCCGCGGGAGGGGAGCAGTTCTTC. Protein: CASSWAAGGEQFF.

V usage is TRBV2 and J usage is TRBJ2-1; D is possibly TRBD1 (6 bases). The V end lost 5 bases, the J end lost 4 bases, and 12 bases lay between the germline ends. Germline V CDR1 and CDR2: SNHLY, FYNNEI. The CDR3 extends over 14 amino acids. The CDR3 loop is CASSRGLGYNEQFF. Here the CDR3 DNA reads TGTGCCAGCAGTAGGGGGTTGGGGTACAATGAGCAGTTCTTC.

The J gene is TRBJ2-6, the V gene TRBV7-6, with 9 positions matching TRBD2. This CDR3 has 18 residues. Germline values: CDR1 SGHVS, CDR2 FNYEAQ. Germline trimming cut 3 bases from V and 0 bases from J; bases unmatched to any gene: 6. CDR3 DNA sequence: TGTGCCAGCAGCTTGGCCCTTAGCGGGAGCTCTGGGGCCAACGTCCTGACTTTC. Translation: CASSLALSGSSGANVLTF.

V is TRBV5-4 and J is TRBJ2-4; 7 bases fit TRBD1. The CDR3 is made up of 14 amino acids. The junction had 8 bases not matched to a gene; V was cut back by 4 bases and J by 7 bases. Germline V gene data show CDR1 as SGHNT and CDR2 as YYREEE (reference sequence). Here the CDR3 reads CASSPRQGSNIQYF. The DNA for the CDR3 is TGTGCCAGCAGCCCACGACAGGGTTCGAACATTCAGTACTTC.

In DNA, the CDR3 is TGTGCCAGCAGCGCGTTGGGCAGTCCCACTGAAGCTTTCTTT. Its protein product is CASSALGSPTEAFF. The rearrangement joins TRBV9 to TRBJ1-1; D not resolved. V dropped 3 bases and J dropped 4 bases, with 13 bases sitting between them. CDR3 length: 14 amino acids. Germline CDR1 and CDR2: SGDLS and YYNGEE.

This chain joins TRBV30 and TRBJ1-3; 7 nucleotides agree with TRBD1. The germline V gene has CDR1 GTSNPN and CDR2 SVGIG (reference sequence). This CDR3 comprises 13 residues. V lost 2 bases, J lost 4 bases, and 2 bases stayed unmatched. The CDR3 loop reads CAWSTGQGNTIYF. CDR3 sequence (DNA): TGTGCCTGGAGTACGGGACAGGGAAACACCATATATTTT.

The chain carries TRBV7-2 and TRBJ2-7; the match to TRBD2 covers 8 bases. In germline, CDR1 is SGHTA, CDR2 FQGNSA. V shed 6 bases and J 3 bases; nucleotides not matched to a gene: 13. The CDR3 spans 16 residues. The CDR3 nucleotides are TGTGCCAGCAGGGGAGCCAGTAGCGGGACCGGCTACGAGCAGTACTTC. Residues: CASRGASSGTGYEQYF.

The CDR3 coding sequence is TGTGCCTGGAGTGGCCCCGACATGAACACCGGGGAGCTGTTTTTT. Translating it yields CAWSGPDMNTGELFF. The J gene is TRBJ2-2, the V gene TRBV30; no reliable D call. The germline gives CDR1 GTSNPN, CDR2 SVGIG (reference sequence). Trimming took off 1 base at V and 1 base at J, with 10 bases between the two ends. CDR3 length: 15 amino acids.

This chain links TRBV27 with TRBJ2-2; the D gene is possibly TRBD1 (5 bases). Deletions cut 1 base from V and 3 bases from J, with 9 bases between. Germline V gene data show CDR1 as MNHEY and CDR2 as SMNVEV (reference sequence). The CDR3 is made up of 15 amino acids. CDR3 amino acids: CASSLWGVDTGELFF. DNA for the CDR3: TGTGCCAGCAGTTTATGGGGCGTCGACACCGGGGAGCTGTTTTTT.

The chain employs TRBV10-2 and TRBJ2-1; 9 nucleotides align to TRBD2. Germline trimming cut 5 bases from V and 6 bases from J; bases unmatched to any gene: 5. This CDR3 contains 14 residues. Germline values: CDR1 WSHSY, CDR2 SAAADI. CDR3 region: CASSKREVGNEQFF. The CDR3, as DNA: TGCGCCAGCAGTAAGCGGGAGGTGGGCAATGAGCAGTTCTTC.

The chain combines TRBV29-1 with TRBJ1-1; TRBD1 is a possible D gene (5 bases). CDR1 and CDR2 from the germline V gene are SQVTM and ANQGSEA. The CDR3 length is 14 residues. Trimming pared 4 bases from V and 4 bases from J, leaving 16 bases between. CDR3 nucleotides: TGCAGCGTTGTTAAAGGGGTACGTGGCACTGAAGCTTTCTTT. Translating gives CSVVKGVRGTEAFF.

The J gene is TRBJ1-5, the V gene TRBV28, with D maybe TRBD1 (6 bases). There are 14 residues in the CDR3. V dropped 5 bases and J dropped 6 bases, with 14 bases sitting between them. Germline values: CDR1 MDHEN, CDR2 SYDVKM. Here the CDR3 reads CASSPGTTAQPQHF. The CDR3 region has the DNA TGTGCCAGCAGTCCCGGGACAACAGCTCAGCCCCAGCATTTT.